A selection of T cell receptor beta chains follows, all from one sample in a study of blood T cell repertoires in COVID-19. The table came from immunoSEQ multiplex PCR; TCRdb's copy has only in-frame clones and leaves some out. The sample shows some 300,000 clones, 80% to 90% of them seen only once. Sequences were obtained from peripheral blood. These receptors came from a woman in her sixties or seventies with COVID-19, enrolled during active disease. Both conserved end residues are part of each CDR3. The order of the fields is clone size, J gene, D gene, V gene, CDR3 protein, CDR3 DNA. A D gene is named only where the DNA matches it firmly. Clone size appears in some rows only: once, few, many, or a class for an expanded clone.

>.|TRBJ2-1|TRBD2|TRBV11-2
CASSLIRGGNNEQFF
TGTGCCAGCAGCTTAATTCGGGGGGGCAACAATGAGCAGTTCTTC
>.|TRBJ2-2|TRBD1|TRBV4-2
CASSHGTGGNTGELFF
TGTGCCAGCAGCCACGGTACAGGGGGTAACACCGGGGAGCTGTTTTTT
>.|TRBJ2-3|.|TRBV5-1
CASSFSPDTQYF
TGCGCCAGCAGCTTCTCCCCAGATACGCAGTATTTT
>once|TRBJ1-1|.|TRBV4-3
CASSQGAGDTEAFF
TGCGCCAGCAGCCAGGGCGCAGGGGACACTGAAGCTTTCTTT
>.|TRBJ1-1|TRBD1|TRBV11-2
CASSLAGGAFF
TGTGCCAGCAGCTTGGCAGGGGGAGCTTTCTTT
>.|TRBJ2-2|TRBD1|TRBV2
CASSEALEGAGTGELFF
TGTGCCAGCAGTGAAGCGCTAGAGGGGGCGGGCACCGGGGAGCTGTTTTTT
>many|TRBJ1-2|TRBD1|TRBV7-9
CASSYRGQGLYGYTF
TGTGCCAGCAGCTACCGAGGACAGGGATTGTATGGCTACACCTTC
>.|TRBJ1-2|TRBD1|TRBV30
CAWSATGTGRNYGYTF
TGTGCCTGGAGTGCTACCGGGACAGGGAGGAACTATGGCTACACCTTC
>.|TRBJ1-1|TRBD1|TRBV29-1
CSVGQGNTEAFF
TGCAGCGTCGGACAGGGGAACACTGAAGCTTTCTTT
>.|TRBJ1-3|.|TRBV3-1/TRBV3-2
CASSPQGNTIYF
TGTGCCAGCAGCCCCCAGGGAAACACCATATATTTT
>.|TRBJ2-2|.|TRBV9
CASSKLAVAGTGELFF
TGTGCCAGCAGCAAACTGGCCGTTGCGGGGACCGGGGAGCTGTTTTTT
>.|TRBJ1-2|TRBD1|TRBV18
CASSPDRATNYGYTF
TGTGCCAGCTCACCGGACAGGGCCACGAACTATGGCTACACCTTC
>.|TRBJ1-1|TRBD1|TRBV28
CASSLWRGPTEAFF
TGTGCCAGCAGTTTATGGAGGGGGCCCACTGAAGCTTTCTTT
>few|TRBJ1-2|.|TRBV5-1
CASSLLPGDLNYGYTF
TGCGCCAGCAGCTTGCTTCCAGGGGACCTTAACTATGGCTACACCTTC
>.|TRBJ1-4|TRBD1|TRBV28
CASSSGQGSEKLFF
TGTGCCAGCAGTTCGGGACAGGGAAGCGAAAAACTGTTTTTT
>.|TRBJ1-4|TRBD1|TRBV27
CASSPWTGGGEKLFF
TGTGCCAGCAGTCCCTGGACAGGGGGCGGTGAAAAACTGTTTTTT
>.|TRBJ1-2|.|TRBV2
CASSENRDRGYTF
TGTGCCAGCAGTGAAAACAGGGATCGTGGCTACACCTTC
>.|TRBJ1-2|TRBD1|TRBV5-1
CASSVGGTRGGYTF
TGCGCCAGCAGTGTAGGGGGCACGCGTGGTGGCTACACCTTC
>.|TRBJ2-3|.|TRBV12-5
CASGVEVDTQYF
TGTGCTAGTGGCGTAGAAGTAGATACGCAGTATTTT
>.|TRBJ2-7|.|TRBV5-1
CASSFSEGSYEQYF
TGCGCCAGCAGCTTTAGTGAGGGCTCCTACGAGCAGTACTTC
>.|TRBJ2-6|.|TRBV6-1
CASSEQGQYFSGANVLTF
TGTGCCAGCAGTGAACAAGGACAGTACTTCTCTGGGGCCAACGTCCTGACTTTC
>.|TRBJ1-1|.|TRBV25-1
CASSEAGRGSFAEAFF
TGTGCCAGCAGTGAGGCAGGTCGAGGGTCGTTCGCTGAAGCTTTCTTT
>.|TRBJ1-1|TRBD1|TRBV30
CAWSVQGSTEAFF
TGTGCCTGGAGTGTACAGGGGAGCACTGAAGCTTTCTTT
>few|TRBJ2-2|TRBD2|TRBV5-1
CASSLPVAGGSNTGELFF
TGCGCCAGCAGCTTGCCGGTAGCGGGGGGCTCGAACACCGGGGAGCTGTTTTTT
>once|TRBJ2-2|.|TRBV14
CASSLAALVTTNTGELFF
TGTGCCAGCAGCCTCGCGGCACTAGTCACGACGAACACCGGGGAGCTGTTTTTT
>.|TRBJ1-2|TRBD1|TRBV6-5
CASRSTGVGGYTF
TGTGCCAGCAGATCGACAGGGGTGGGCGGCTACACCTTC
>.|TRBJ2-7|TRBD1|TRBV2
CASRKQGDEQYF
TGTGCCAGCAGGAAACAGGGGGACGAGCAGTACTTC
>once|TRBJ2-5|.|TRBV5-1
CASSLLGETQYF
TGCGCCAGCAGCCTCCTCGGTGAGACCCAGTACTTC
>once|TRBJ2-7|.|TRBV10-2
CASSDPGTYEQYF
TGCGCCAGCAGTGACCCAGGGACCTACGAGCAGTACTTC
>few|TRBJ2-7|TRBD1|TRBV10-2
CASSDGEDRGFYEQYF
TGCGCCAGCAGTGACGGCGAAGACAGGGGATTCTACGAGCAGTACTTC
>.|TRBJ2-5|TRBD2|TRBV12-5
CASGSPPSGTQYF
TGTGCTAGTGGTTCCCCCCCTAGCGGGACCCAGTACTTC
>once|TRBJ2-7|.|TRBV6-4
CASSGGGRDDKYF
TGTGCCAGCAGTGGGGGGGGCAGGGACGACAAGTACTTC
>.|TRBJ2-7|TRBD1|TRBV27
CASSLFEGQGSEQYF
TGTGCCAGCAGTTTATTTGAGGGACAGGGTTCCGAGCAGTACTTC
>.|TRBJ2-2|.|TRBV5-4
CASSLAGETGGELFF
TGTGCCAGCAGCTTGGCAGGGGAGACAGGCGGGGAGCTGTTTTTT
>.|TRBJ1-2|TRBD1|TRBV24-1
CATQGAAGYTF
TGTGCCACCCAGGGGGCGGCAGGCTACACCTTC
>.|TRBJ1-4|.|TRBV7-2
CASSPWGSEKLFF
TGTGCCAGCAGCCCGTGGGGCAGTGAAAAACTGTTTTTT
>.|TRBJ2-5|TRBD2|TRBV2
CASRAGLAGQETQYF
TGTGCCAGCAGAGCGGGACTAGCGGGCCAAGAGACCCAGTACTTC
>.|TRBJ2-7|.|TRBV7-6
CASSLGQTTSYEQYF
TGTGCCAGCAGCCTCGGACAGACCACCTCCTACGAGCAGTACTTC
>.|TRBJ2-6|.|TRBV5-4
CASSLYGGSGANVLTF
TGTGCCAGCAGCTTGTACGGGGGCTCTGGGGCCAACGTCCTGACTTTC
>.|TRBJ1-2|.|TRBV2
CASSQLRTDQDYGYTF
TGTGCCAGCAGCCAACTCCGGACAGATCAGGACTATGGCTACACCTTC
>.|TRBJ2-5|TRBD2|TRBV30
CASRIAGGETQYF
TGTGCCTCCCGAATAGCGGGGGGAGAGACCCAGTACTTC
>.|TRBJ1-1|.|TRBV12-3/TRBV12-4
CASIGGSAGGAFF
TGTGCCAGCATTGGGGGAAGTGCCGGGGGAGCTTTCTTT
>.|TRBJ2-7|.|TRBV30
CAWSGGVSYEQYF
TGTGCCTGGAGTGGCGGGGTTTCCTACGAGCAGTACTTC
>.|TRBJ1-1|.|TRBV4-3
CASSQFRGAEAFF
TGCGCCAGCAGCCAATTTCGGGGGGCTGAAGCTTTCTTT
>.|TRBJ2-1|.|TRBV7-2
CASSFDTGRQFF
TGTGCCAGCAGCTTTGATACAGGTAGGCAGTTCTTC
>.|TRBJ2-5|TRBD2|TRBV7-2
CASSASGGAGETQYF
TGTGCCAGCAGCGCTAGCGGGGGGGCCGGGGAGACCCAGTACTTC
>.|TRBJ2-7|TRBD1|TRBV11-1
CASSLRGGEGTLYF
TGTGCCAGCAGCTTAAGAGGGGGCGAAGGGACACTGTACTTC
>.|TRBJ1-1|.|TRBV2
CASYPPTGIEAFF
TGTGCCAGCTATCCCCCCACAGGGATTGAAGCTTTCTTT